These 27 T cell receptor beta chains came from one sample sequenced in a study of blood T cell repertoires in COVID-19. The method was immunoSEQ multiplex PCR; TCRdb's version includes in-frame clones alone and lacks a portion of them. The table includes over 200,000 clones, around nine tenths detected once. Sequenced: peripheral blood. These receptors were collected from a man in his late teens or twenties with active or convalescent COVID-19.

The V call is TRBV5-4, the J call TRBJ2-5; 8 bases fit TRBD2. The germline V gene has CDR1 SGHNT and CDR2 YYREEE (reference sequence). CDR3 length: 14 amino acids. V lost 3 bases to trimming and J lost 7 bases; unmatched junction nucleotides: 8. The CDR3 here is CASSSTGGDGTQYF. In DNA, the CDR3 is TGTGCCAGCAGCTCAACGGGGGGGGACGGGACCCAGTACTTC.

This clone occurred a few times. The J gene is TRBJ2-2, the V gene TRBV12-3 or TRBV12-4, with D hard to call. This CDR3 region has 12 residues. Trimming pared 7 bases from V and 2 bases from J, leaving 5 bases between. The CDR3 DNA sequence: TGTGCCAGCACCCAAAACACCGGGGAGCTGTTTTTT. It translates to CASTQNTGELFF.

The chain uses TRBV4-1 and TRBJ2-7, with a possible D match to TRBD2 (6 bases). Trimming left V 3 bases short and J 0 bases short, with 12 bases between. In germline, CDR1 is MGHRA, CDR2 YSYEKL. CDR3 length: 15 amino acids. The CDR3 bases are TGCGCCAGCAGCCAGCTCGGGGGAAGCTCCTACGAGCAGTACTTC. Translation gives CASSQLGGSSYEQYF.

The chain joins TRBV30 to TRBJ1-6; 9 bases map to TRBD1. Germline CDR1 reads GTSNPN; CDR2 reads SVGIG (reference sequence). Trimming cost V 3 bases and J 8 bases; bases outside gene matches: 5. The CDR3 sequence is 14 residues long. The CDR3 bases are TGTGCCTGGAGCTTCTGGACAGGGGATTCACCCCTCCACTTT. Protein: CAWSFWTGDSPLHF.

The V and J genes are TRBV11-3 and TRBJ2-1; D is ambiguous. V lost 2 bases and J 5 bases, leaving 10 bases between the germline ends. CDR3 length equals 14 residues. The V gene's germline CDR1 is SGHNT and CDR2 YENEEA. The CDR3 DNA reads as TGTGCCAGCAGCTTATTTCGCGGAAACAATGAGCAGTTCTTC. Encoded protein: CASSLFRGNNEQFF.

The chain links TRBV9 to TRBJ2-3, with 11 positions matching TRBD2. This CDR3 region has 15 residues. V lost 4 bases and J lost 6; bases outside the gene matches: 7. Looked up from germline, CDR1 is SGDLS and CDR2 is YYNGEE. Here the CDR3 reads CASSLGLAAEDTQYF. For the CDR3, the DNA is TGTGCCAGCAGCCTGGGACTAGCGGCAGAGGATACGCAGTATTTT.

V gene TRBV30 combines with J gene TRBJ2-1; 10 bases fit TRBD2. With 2 bases clipped from V and 7 bases from J, the junction kept 8 bases outside the gene matches. The CDR3 has 15 amino acids. Germline V gene data show CDR1 as GTSNPN and CDR2 as SVGIG (reference sequence). DNA for the CDR3: TGTGCCTGGAGTACTACTAGCGGGATTAGGAATGAGCAGTTCTTC. Amino acids: CAWSTTSGIRNEQFF.

This clone was observed once. The chain employs TRBV25-1 and TRBJ1-6; D unresolved. The CDR3 is made up of 15 amino acids. Trimming removed 0 bases at V and 9 bases at J, with 12 bases between. Germline CDR1 and CDR2: MGHDK and SYGVNS. The CDR3 loop is CASSEYKGEGSPLHF. CDR3 in DNA: TGTGCCAGCAGTGAATATAAAGGAGAGGGTTCACCCCTCCACTTT.

This clone was seen a few times. The chain is built from TRBV19 and TRBJ1-5; 7 nucleotides match TRBD1. Germline V gene data show CDR1 as LNHDA and CDR2 as SQIVND (reference sequence). V was pared by 7 bases and J by 2 bases, with 5 bases of the junction left unmatched. This CDR3 spans 14 amino acids. The CDR3 spells CASTNTGGNQPQHF. In DNA, the CDR3 is TGTGCCAGTACCAATACAGGGGGCAATCAGCCCCAGCATTTT.

This clone was picked up one time. The rearrangement links TRBV5-1 to TRBJ2-4, with 10 bases fitting TRBD1. V shed 2 bases and J 2 bases; nucleotides not matched to a gene: 13. Germline CDR1 SGHRS, CDR2 YFSETQ. This CDR3 comprises 19 residues. CDR3 bases: TGCGCCAGCAGCTTCTCCGGGACAGGGGCCGCCTCGTCCAAAAACATTCAGTACTTC. Protein: CASSFSGTGAASSKNIQYF.

The gene calls are TRBV30 and TRBJ1-1, with D possibly being TRBD1 (6 bases). Germline values: CDR1 GTSNPN, CDR2 SVGIG (reference sequence). This CDR3 has 15 amino acids. The germline V and J ends were trimmed by 0 bases and 2 bases, with 13 bases remaining between them. For the CDR3, the DNA is TGTGCCTGGAGTGTGTATTGGGGGCCTAACACTGAAGCTTTCTTT. It specifies CAWSVYWGPNTEAFF.

V usage is TRBV29-1 and J usage is TRBJ1-2; 8 bases line up with TRBD1. CDR3 length: 11 amino acids. Trimming cost V 8 bases and J 8 bases; bases outside gene matches: 7. CDR1 and CDR2 (germline): SQVTM, ANQGSEA. CDR3 bases: TGCAGCCTCGGACAGGGTAGGGGCTACACCTTC. Translation gives CSLGQGRGYTF. Complete variable domain (other parts from reference TRBV29-1 and TRBJ1-2): SAVISQKPSRDICQRGTSLTIQCQVDSQVTMMFWYRQQPGQSLTLIATANQGSEATYESGFVIDKFPISRPNLTFSTLTVSNMSPEDSSIYLCSLGQGRGYTFGSGTRLTVV.

The V and J genes are TRBV6-5 and TRBJ1-2, with D unresolved. The CDR3 extends over 14 amino acids. Deletions cut 0 bases from V and 7 bases from J, with 12 bases between. Germline-derived CDR1 and CDR2 are MNHEY and SVGAGI. This chain's CDR3 is CASSYSRAISGYTF. DNA of the CDR3: TGTGCCAGCAGTTACTCGAGGGCAATTTCTGGCTACACCTTC.

CDR3 in DNA: TGTGCCAGCAGCTTAGAGGGACATTCAGGGACTGAAGCTTTCTTT. Amino acids: CASSLEGHSGTEAFF. The genes are TRBV11-2 and TRBJ1-1; D perhaps matches TRBD1 (6 bases). CDR1 is SGHAT, CDR2 FQNNGV, per germline. The CDR3 is 15 residues long. V was cut by 0 bases and J by 5 bases, with 13 bases left in between.

The chain employs TRBV10-3 and TRBJ2-5, with D tentatively TRBD2 (6 bases). V shed 4 bases and J shed 0 bases, with 6 bases lying between them. The CDR3 runs to 13 residues. Germline CDR1 reads ENHRY; CDR2 reads SYGVKD. The CDR3 DNA reads as TGTGCCATCAGTGGGGACTACCAAGAGACCCAGTACTTC. Amino acid sequence: CAISGDYQETQYF.

The chain joins TRBV7-9 to TRBJ2-1, with 11 bases that match TRBD2. The CDR3 length is 12 residues. Germline-derived CDR1 and CDR2 are SEHNR and FQNEAQ (reference sequence). The V and J ends lost 4 bases and 10 bases, in that order; junction bases with no gene match: 0. CDR3 nucleotide sequence: TGTGCCAGCAGCTCTAGCGGGAGGGAGCAGTTCTTC. Translated: CASSSSGREQFF.

The chain uses TRBV28 and TRBJ1-2; unclear D gene. Germline V lookup: CDR1 MDHEN, CDR2 SYDVKM. This CDR3 region has 15 residues. Trimming pared 2 bases from V and 3 bases from J, leaving 13 bases between. Here the CDR3 DNA reads TGTGCCAGCAGTTTAACGGGGAGATTTGACTATGGCTACACCTTC. Translation: CASSLTGRFDYGYTF.

V and J are TRBV28 and TRBJ2-1; 8 bases map to TRBD2. Germline V gene lookup returns CDR1 MDHEN and CDR2 SYDVKM. This CDR3 region has 16 residues. V shed 6 bases and J 8 bases; nucleotides not matched to a gene: 15. CDR3 protein: CASSLTPDGRVHEQFF. The CDR3 DNA reads TGTGCCAGCAGCCTAACCCCGGACGGGAGGGTACATGAGCAGTTCTTC.

CDR3 DNA sequence: TGTGCCATCCCGGACAGGGAAGGGGGCAATCAGCCCCAGCATTTT. This sequence encodes CAIPDREGGNQPQHF. This chain connects TRBV24-1 to TRBJ1-5; 8 nucleotides agree with TRBD1. Germline values: CDR1 KGHDR, CDR2 SFDVKD. This CDR3 has 15 amino acids. The V and J ends lost 11 bases and 2 bases, in that order; junction bases with no gene match: 10.

The V call is TRBV5-4, the J call TRBJ2-3, with a possible D match to TRBD2 (6 bases). This CDR3 contains 16 residues. Per the germline V gene, CDR1 is SGHNT and CDR2 is YYREEE (reference sequence). Trimming removed 4 bases at V and 4 bases at J, with 19 bases between. The CDR3 nucleotides read TGTGCCAGCAGCCCTTGGGGGGAGTCCGGGCCAGATACGCAGTATTTT. It specifies CASSPWGESGPDTQYF.

The rearrangement uses TRBV27 and TRBJ2-1, with 9 bases fitting TRBD2. This CDR3 spans 16 amino acids. Germline values: CDR1 MNHEY, CDR2 SMNVEV (reference sequence). V gave up 3 bases and J gave up 8 bases; unmatched junction bases: 11. The DNA of the CDR3 is TGTGCCAGCAGTTTCCTTGGCTCTAGCGGGATGGATGAGCAGTTCTTC. Protein: CASSFLGSSGMDEQFF.

This chain links TRBV5-1 with TRBJ1-2, with D tentatively TRBD1 (6 bases). This CDR3 comprises 13 residues. The V gene lost 3 bases and the J gene lost 5 bases, with 11 bases spanning the gap. Germline CDR1 is SGHRS and CDR2 is YFSETQ. This chain's CDR3 is CASSSTGSYGYTF. In DNA, the CDR3 is TGCGCCAGCAGCTCTACAGGGTCTTATGGCTACACCTTC.

The V gene is TRBV27, the J gene TRBJ1-5; the D is unclear. In germline, CDR1 is MNHEY, CDR2 SMNVEV (reference sequence). The CDR3 contains 18 residues. V gave up 0 bases and J gave up 3 bases, with 18 bases separating them. For the CDR3, the DNA is TGTGCCAGCAGTTTATCGAAACGAGGCGAATTGGACAATCAGCCCCAGCATTTT. It codes for CASSLSKRGELDNQPQHF.

The chain links TRBV7-2 to TRBJ2-7; the D gene is possibly TRBD2 (6 bases). V was shortened by 5 bases and J by 2 bases, with 16 bases between the two germline ends. The CDR3 has 15 amino acids. Germline V gene sequence: CDR1 SGHTA, CDR2 FQGNSA. The CDR3 sequence: CASSPGLGITYEQYF. For the CDR3, the DNA is TGTGCCAGCAGCCCGGGACTTGGTATTACCTACGAGCAGTACTTC.

This chain uses TRBV6-5 with TRBJ1-5; D perhaps matches TRBD1 (6 bases). Trimming removed 6 bases at V and 8 bases at J, with 11 bases between. Germline assignment: CDR1 MNHEY and CDR2 SVGAGI. This CDR3 is 12 amino acids long. CDR3 protein: CASSTGWEPQHF. CDR3 DNA: TGTGCCAGCAGCACAGGGTGGGAGCCCCAGCATTTT.

V and J are TRBV7-2 and TRBJ2-6, with 10 bases fitting TRBD1. The V gene's germline CDR1 is SGHTA and CDR2 FQGNSA. The V and J ends lost 5 bases and 2 bases, in that order; junction bases with no gene match: 9. The CDR3 consists of 18 residues. The CDR3 DNA reads TGTGCCAGCAGCCCCTGGGGACAGGGGACTACTGGGGCCAACGTCCTGACTTTC. As protein: CASSPWGQGTTGANVLTF.

This chain links TRBV5-4 with TRBJ1-1; D may be TRBD1 (6 bases). V lost 4 bases and J 4 bases, leaving 20 bases between the germline ends. CDR3 length: 16 residues. The V gene's germline CDR1 is SGHNT and CDR2 YYREEE (reference sequence). The CDR3, as DNA: TGTGCCAGCAGCCCCGGGGCCTCACAGGGATTCACTGAAGCTTTCTTT. It yields the protein CASSPGASQGFTEAFF.